Listed here are 8 T cell receptor beta chains from one sample, sequenced in a study of identical twins. One entry per CDR3 protein results from TCRdb running MiXCR on the 5' RACE reads. This repertoire shows under 900,000 distinct CDR3 sequences, over 9% found once; its top ten account for under 2%. The same data also contributed to another study, on yellow fever vaccine responses in identical twins.

The sample consisted of PBMCs. The receptors here all came from a woman between 18 and 29 years old in good health.

This clonotype was counted only a few times. The V and J genes are TRBV11-2 and TRBJ1-1; D unclear. V was pared by 1 base and J by 5 bases, with 11 bases between. The V gene's germline CDR1 is SGHAT and CDR2 FQNNGV. The CDR3 runs 14 residues. The CDR3 bases are TGTGCCAGCAGCTTAGGCGGCACGCGGACTGAAGCTTTCTTT. Translated, it gives CASSLGGTRTEAFF.

This clonotype appeared a few times. V gene TRBV9 combines with J gene TRBJ2-3; unclear D gene. CDR3 length: 15 residues. Trimming shortened V by 0 bases and J by 1 base, and 9 bases separated the two germline ends. The germline V gene has CDR1 SGDLS and CDR2 YYNGEE. This CDR3 reads CASSVGPRGTDTQYF. In nucleotides, the CDR3 is TGTGCCAGCAGCGTAGGTCCCCGAGGCACAGATACGCAGTATTTT.

The genes are TRBV5-1 and TRBJ2-3; D uncertain. CDR3 length: 17 amino acids. Germline V CDR1 and CDR2: SGHRS, YFSETQ. Trimming removed 1 base at V and 3 bases at J, with 18 bases between. This CDR3 reads CASSLKKADIRTDTQYF. DNA of the CDR3: TGCGCCAGCAGCTTGAAAAAAGCAGATATTAGAACAGATACGCAGTATTTT.

Many counts were recorded for this clonotype. The J gene is TRBJ2-1, the V gene TRBV7-2; TRBD2 matches 8 bases. J was trimmed by 3 bases and V by 7 bases; bases with no gene match: 2. Germline lookup yields CDR1 SGHTA and CDR2 FQGNSA. The CDR3 spans 13 residues. The CDR3 DNA is TGTGCCAGCAAGACTAGCGTCTACAATGAGCAGTTCTTC. Its protein is CASKTSVYNEQFF.

The J gene is TRBJ1-2, the V gene TRBV2; the D is unclear. V was trimmed by 4 bases and J by 8 bases, leaving 14 bases between them. The CDR3 contains 13 residues. Germline CDR1 and CDR2: SNHLY and FYNNEI. CDR3 region: CASSGRTIMGYTF. CDR3 DNA: TGTGCCAGCAGTGGCAGGACTATTATGGGCTACACCTTC.

This clonotype has more than one count but fewer than ten. The V call is TRBV4-1, the J call TRBJ2-2, with D unclear. The V end was cut by 1 base, the J end by 2 bases, with 11 bases between. CDR1 and CDR2 from the germline V gene are MGHRA and YSYEKL. CDR3 length: 16 amino acids. CDR3 in DNA: TGCGCCAGCAGCCAAGGGTCACACCACAACACCGGGGAGCTGTTTTTT. Residues: CASSQGSHHNTGELFF.

This clonotype was observed at least ten times. The chain joins TRBV3-1 to TRBJ2-1; D tentatively reads TRBD1 or TRBD2 (5 bases each). The CDR3 spans 13 residues. Trimming left V 3 bases short and J 4 bases short, with 7 bases between. Germline V gene sequence: CDR1 LGHDT, CDR2 YNNKEL (reference sequence). The CDR3 nucleotides are TGTGCCAGCAGCCAGGGACGATACAATGAGCAGTTCTTC. Its protein product is CASSQGRYNEQFF.

The chain couples TRBV18 to TRBJ2-5, with a possible D match to TRBD1 (6 bases). Trimming took off 3 bases at V and 0 bases at J, with 14 bases between the two ends. This CDR3 has 16 residues. Looked up from germline, CDR1 is KGHSH and CDR2 is LQKENI. The CDR3 is CASSPRRGWYQETQYF. The DNA for the CDR3 is TGTGCCAGCTCACCTAGAAGGGGGTGGTACCAAGAGACCCAGTACTTC.